The clone carrying this T cell receptor (beta chain) was counted many times. No antigen is known for it. These data come from a study of early T cells in non-severe SARS-CoV-2 infection. Findings and caveats of the study: Matches to VDJdb favored anti-spike CD8 responses and missed private and CD4 specificities.

TCRdb ran MiXCR on the 5' RACE reads and lists one entry per CDR3 protein. The sample carries around 58,000 distinct CDR3 sequences, roughly 7.8% recorded once. V was clipped by 4 bases and J by 3 bases, with 13 bases between them. The germline V gene encodes CDR1 SQVTM and CDR2 ANQGSEA. This CDR3 is built from 13 residues. The V call is TRBV29-1, the J call TRBJ2-7; D tentatively fits TRBD1 or TRBD2 (5 bases each). Sequencing was performed on whole blood, taken at baseline. The clonotype comes from an adult who was a healthcare worker with PCR-confirmed SARS-CoV-2 infection or an uninfected control (not recorded which). The DNA for the CDR3 is TGCAGCGTTGTTGCAGGGAGTCTCTACGAGCAGTACTTC. Translated: CSVVAGSLYEQYF.